These T cell receptor beta chains were read from a single sample in a study of vaccination and CD4 T cells after COVID-19. These receptors are not linked to any known antigen. TCRdb re-called the PCR reads with MiXCR, one entry per CDR3 protein. The repertoire holds about 26,000 distinct CDR3 sequences, with about 40% as singletons. The sample consisted of CD4+ T cells from blood, cultured in vitro. The source of these receptors is a human donor who had recovered from COVID-19. Both conserved end residues are part of each CDR3. Fields, in order: V gene, D gene, J gene, clone size, CDR3 DNA, CDR3 protein. D genes are given only for firm matches. Clone size is shown for a subset of rows, as once, few, many or a class of expanded clone.

>TRBV12-3/TRBV12-4|.|TRBJ2-3|.
TGTGCCAGCAGCGCCCTGGACGACGCCTTCACAGATACACAGTATTTT
CASSALDDAFTDTQYF
>TRBV7-3|TRBD1|TRBJ1-1|.
TGTGCCAGCAGCCAGGGGGGAGTGAACACTGAAGCTTTCTTT
CASSQGGVNTEAFF
>TRBV10-3|.|TRBJ2-3|.
TGTGCCATCAGTGCGGACAGTAGCACAGATACGCAGTATTTT
CAISADSSTDTQYF
>TRBV12-3/TRBV12-4|TRBD2|TRBJ2-3|.
TGTGCCAGCAGTTTCTCGGCGGGAGACGCAGATACGCAGTATTTT
CASSFSAGDADTQYF
>TRBV6-1|TRBD1|TRBJ1-1|.
TGTGCCAGCAGCCAGACAGGGGGCGTAGCTTTCTTT
CASSQTGGVAFF
>TRBV29-1|.|TRBJ1-2|.
TGCAGCGTTGGTGAACAAGTTGTTTTC
CSVGEQVVF
>TRBV6-2/TRBV6-3|TRBD1|TRBJ2-3|.
TGTGCCCCGGACCCCTTGAGCGGACAGGGCGCAGATACGCAGTATTTT
CAPDPLSGQGADTQYF
>TRBV10-1|TRBD1|TRBJ2-7|few
TGCGCCAGCAGCAGACAGGGGGACGCATCGCGACAGTACTTC
CASSRQGDASRQYF
>TRBV28|.|TRBJ2-7|.
TGTGCCAGCACAGGTTTCCCCTACGAGCAGTACTTC
CASTGFPYEQYF
>TRBV27|.|TRBJ2-7|few
TGTGCCAGCAGCCATGGGGGACAACCCTACGAGCAGTACTTC
CASSHGGQPYEQYF
>TRBV6-1|.|TRBJ2-1|few
TGTGCCAGCAGGTCCAGCACTACCAATGAGCAGTTCTTC
CASRSSTTNEQFF
>TRBV7-9|TRBD1|TRBJ1-6|few
TGTGCCAGCAGCCACCCCCGGGACAGGGGCGCAAATTCACCCCTCCACTTT
CASSHPRDRGANSPLHF
>TRBV10-3|TRBD2|TRBJ2-5|.
TGTGCCATCAGTGAGTCTGGGACTAGCGGGAAAGAGACCCAGTACTTC
CAISESGTSGKETQYF
>TRBV27|.|TRBJ2-2|few
TGTGCCAGCACCACAGGGAACACCGGGGAGCTGTTTTTT
CASTTGNTGELFF
>TRBV7-3|TRBD1|TRBJ1-6|.
TGTGCCAGCAGCTCCGGGACAGCAAATTCACCCCTCCACTTT
CASSSGTANSPLHF
>TRBV9|.|TRBJ1-5|.
TGTGCCAGCAGCGTAGATGGGGGGTCTTATCAGCCCCAGCATTTT
CASSVDGGSYQPQHF
>TRBV12-3/TRBV12-4|TRBD1|TRBJ1-5|.
TGTGCCAGCAGTTTTTCGACAGGGCTTAATCAGCCCCAGCATTTT
CASSFSTGLNQPQHF
>TRBV29-1|.|TRBJ2-2|.
TGCAGCGTTCAGGATAGACTCCGGGGCACCGGGGAGCTGTTTTTT
CSVQDRLRGTGELFF
>TRBV2|.|TRBJ1-5|few
TGTGCCAGCCAAAAGGAGGGCAATCAGCCCCAGCATTTT
CASQKEGNQPQHF
>TRBV20-1|.|TRBJ1-3|.
TGCAGTGCTAGAGATCTCGGAAGATCGCCTCAGGGAAACACCATATATTTT
CSARDLGRSPQGNTIYF
>TRBV7-9|.|TRBJ2-7|.
TGTGCCAGCAGGAGGACGGACTTCGCCGAGCAGTACTTC
CASRRTDFAEQYF
>TRBV6-1|.|TRBJ2-3|few
TGTGCCAGCAGCCAAACAGGGGATACGCAGTATTTT
CASSQTGDTQYF
>TRBV7-2|.|TRBJ1-5|few
TGTGCCAGCAGCTTAGGTGTCAGGGAAAATCAGCCCCAGCATTTT
CASSLGVRENQPQHF
>TRBV2|TRBD1|TRBJ1-2|.
TGTGCCAGCAGACGGGACAGCGGGATGCGCTACACCTTC
CASRRDSGMRYTF
>TRBV12-3/TRBV12-4|.|TRBJ2-7|few
TGTGCCAGCAGTCAGCGGACAACCCGCTCCTACGAGCAGTACTTC
CASSQRTTRSYEQYF
>TRBV27|.|TRBJ2-5|few
TGTGCCAGCAGTATAGGGGCGAGCGCAGAGACCCAGTACTTC
CASSIGASAETQYF
>TRBV7-9|TRBD1|TRBJ1-1|few
TGTGCCAGCAGCTTTTGGACAGGGAACACTGAAGCTTTCTTT
CASSFWTGNTEAFF
>TRBV6-2/TRBV6-3|TRBD1|TRBJ1-2|few
TGTGCCAGCAGTTACCTCGCAGGGGGAGTGGGCTGGGACGGCTACACCTTC
CASSYLAGGVGWDGYTF
>TRBV4-3|TRBD1|TRBJ2-6|few
TGCGCCAGCAGCTTGGGGACAGGGGGCAATGGGGCCAACGTCCTGACTTTC
CASSLGTGGNGANVLTF
>TRBV19|TRBD2|TRBJ2-1|.
TGTGCCAGTAGTTCCGGGGTAGCGGGAGCTAATGAGCAGTTCTTC
CASSSGVAGANEQFF
>TRBV28|.|TRBJ1-2|.
TGTGCCAGCACCCACGACCGCGGCTATGGCTACACCTTC
CASTHDRGYGYTF
>TRBV6-1|.|TRBJ1-2|few
TGTGCCGGCCTTTCACCGAGACCCCGGGCTGGCTACACCTTC
CAGLSPRPRAGYTF